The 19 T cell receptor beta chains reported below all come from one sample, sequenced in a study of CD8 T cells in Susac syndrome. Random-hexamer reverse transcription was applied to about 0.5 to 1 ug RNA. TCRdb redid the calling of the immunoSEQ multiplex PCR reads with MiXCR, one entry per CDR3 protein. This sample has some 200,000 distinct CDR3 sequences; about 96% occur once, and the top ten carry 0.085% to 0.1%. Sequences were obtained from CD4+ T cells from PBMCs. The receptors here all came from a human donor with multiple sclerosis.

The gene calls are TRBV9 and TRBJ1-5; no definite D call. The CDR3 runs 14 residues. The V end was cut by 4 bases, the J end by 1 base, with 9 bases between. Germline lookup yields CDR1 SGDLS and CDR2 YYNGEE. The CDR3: CASSPFGSNQPQHF. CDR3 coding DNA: TGTGCCAGCAGCCCCTTCGGGAGCAATCAGCCCCAGCATTTT.

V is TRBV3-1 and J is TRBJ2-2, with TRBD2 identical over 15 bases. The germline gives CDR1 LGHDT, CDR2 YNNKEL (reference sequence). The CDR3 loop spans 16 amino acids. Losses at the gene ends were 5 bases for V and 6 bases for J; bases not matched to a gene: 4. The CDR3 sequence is CASSGLAGGPSGELFF. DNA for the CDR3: TGTGCCAGCAGCGGACTAGCGGGAGGGCCGTCCGGGGAGCTGTTTTTT.

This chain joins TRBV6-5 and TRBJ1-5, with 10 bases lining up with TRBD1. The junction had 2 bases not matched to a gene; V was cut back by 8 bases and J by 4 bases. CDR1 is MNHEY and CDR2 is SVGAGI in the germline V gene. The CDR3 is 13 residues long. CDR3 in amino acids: CASGTGDNQPQHF. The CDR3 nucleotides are TGTGCCAGCGGGACAGGGGATAATCAGCCCCAGCATTTT.

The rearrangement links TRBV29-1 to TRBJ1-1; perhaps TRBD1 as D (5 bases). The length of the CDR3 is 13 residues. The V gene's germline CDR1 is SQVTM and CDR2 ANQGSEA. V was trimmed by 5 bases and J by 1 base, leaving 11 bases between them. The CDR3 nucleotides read TGCAGCGTTCGGGGGACGGGGAACACTGAAGCTTTCTTT. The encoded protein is CSVRGTGNTEAFF.

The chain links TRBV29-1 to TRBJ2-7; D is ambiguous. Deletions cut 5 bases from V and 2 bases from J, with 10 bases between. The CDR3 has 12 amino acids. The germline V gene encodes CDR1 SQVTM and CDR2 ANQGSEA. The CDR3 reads CSVRVGPYEQYF. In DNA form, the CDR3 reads TGCAGCGTTAGGGTAGGCCCCTACGAGCAGTACTTC.

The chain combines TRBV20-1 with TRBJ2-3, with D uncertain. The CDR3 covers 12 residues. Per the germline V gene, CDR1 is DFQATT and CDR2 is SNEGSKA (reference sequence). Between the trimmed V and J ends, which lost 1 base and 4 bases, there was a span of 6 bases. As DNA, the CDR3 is TGCAGTGCTAGAGCCCCATCAGATACGCAGTATTTT. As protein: CSARAPSDTQYF.

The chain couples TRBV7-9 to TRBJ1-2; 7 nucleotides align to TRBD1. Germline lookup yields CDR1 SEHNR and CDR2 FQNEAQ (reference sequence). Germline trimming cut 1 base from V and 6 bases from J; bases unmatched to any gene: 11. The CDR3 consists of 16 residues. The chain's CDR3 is CASSLGTGRPRDGYTF. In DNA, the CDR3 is TGTGCCAGCAGCTTAGGGACAGGAAGGCCCCGGGATGGCTACACCTTC. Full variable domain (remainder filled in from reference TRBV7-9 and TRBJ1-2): DTGVSQNPRHKITKRGQNVTFRCDPISEHNRLYWYRQTLGQGPEFLTYFQNEAQLEKSRLLSDRFSAERPKGSFSTLEIQRTEQGDSAMYLCASSLGTGRPRDGYTFGSGTRLTVV.

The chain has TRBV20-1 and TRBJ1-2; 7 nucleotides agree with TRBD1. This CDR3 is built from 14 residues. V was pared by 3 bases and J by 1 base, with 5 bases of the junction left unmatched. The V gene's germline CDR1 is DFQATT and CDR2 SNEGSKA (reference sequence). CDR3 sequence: CSASDRESNYGYTF. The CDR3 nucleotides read TGCAGTGCTAGTGACAGGGAGAGTAACTATGGCTACACCTTC.

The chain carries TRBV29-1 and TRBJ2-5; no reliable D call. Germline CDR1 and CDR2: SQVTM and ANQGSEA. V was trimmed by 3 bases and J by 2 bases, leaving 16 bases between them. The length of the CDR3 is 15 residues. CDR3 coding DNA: TGCAGCGTTGAGGACCGGCCCGGTAAACAAGAGACCCAGTACTTC. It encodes CSVEDRPGKQETQYF.

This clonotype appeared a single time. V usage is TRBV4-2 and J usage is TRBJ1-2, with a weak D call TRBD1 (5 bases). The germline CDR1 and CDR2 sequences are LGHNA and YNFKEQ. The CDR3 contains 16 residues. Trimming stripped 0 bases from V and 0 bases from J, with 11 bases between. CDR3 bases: TGTGCCAGCAGCCAAGATCCGGGGGGGTCTAACTATGGCTACACCTTC. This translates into CASSQDPGGSNYGYTF.

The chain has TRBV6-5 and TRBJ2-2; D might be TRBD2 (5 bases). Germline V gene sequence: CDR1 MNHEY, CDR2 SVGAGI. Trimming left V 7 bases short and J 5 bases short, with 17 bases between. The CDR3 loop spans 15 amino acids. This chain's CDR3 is CASMVSSSGTGELFF. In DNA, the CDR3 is TGTGCCAGCATGGTTTCGTCAAGCGGTACCGGGGAGCTGTTTTTT.

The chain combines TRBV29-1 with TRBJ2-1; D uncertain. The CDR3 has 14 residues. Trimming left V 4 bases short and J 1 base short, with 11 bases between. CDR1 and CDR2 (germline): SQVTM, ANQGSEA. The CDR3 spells CSVADMVSYNEQFF. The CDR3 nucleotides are TGCAGCGTTGCCGACATGGTATCCTACAATGAGCAGTTCTTC.

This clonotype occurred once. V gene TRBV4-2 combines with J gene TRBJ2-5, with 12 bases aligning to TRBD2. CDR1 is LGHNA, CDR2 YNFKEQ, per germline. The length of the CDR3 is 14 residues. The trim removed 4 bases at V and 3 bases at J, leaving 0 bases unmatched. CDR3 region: CASSRLAGEETQYF. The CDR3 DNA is TGTGCCAGCAGCCGACTAGCGGGAGAAGAGACCCAGTACTTC.

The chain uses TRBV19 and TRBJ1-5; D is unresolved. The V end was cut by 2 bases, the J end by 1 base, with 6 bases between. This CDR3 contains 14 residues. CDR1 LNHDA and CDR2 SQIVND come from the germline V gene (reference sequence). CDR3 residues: CASSIQGSNQPQHF. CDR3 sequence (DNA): TGTGCCAGTAGTATACAAGGGAGCAATCAGCCCCAGCATTTT.

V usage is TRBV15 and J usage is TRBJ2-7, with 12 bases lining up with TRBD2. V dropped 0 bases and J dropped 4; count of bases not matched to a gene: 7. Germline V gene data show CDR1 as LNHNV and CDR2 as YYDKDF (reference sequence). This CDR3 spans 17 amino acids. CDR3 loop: CATSRDRGLAGGYEQYF. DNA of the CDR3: TGTGCCACCAGCAGAGATAGAGGGCTAGCGGGAGGGTACGAGCAGTACTTC. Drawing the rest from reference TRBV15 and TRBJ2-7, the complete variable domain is DAMVIQNPRYQVTQFGKPVTLSCSQTLNHNVMYWYQQKSSQAPKLLFHYYDKDFNNEADTPDNFQSRRPNTSFCFLDIRSPGLGDTAMYLCATSRDRGLAGGYEQYFGPGTRLTVT.

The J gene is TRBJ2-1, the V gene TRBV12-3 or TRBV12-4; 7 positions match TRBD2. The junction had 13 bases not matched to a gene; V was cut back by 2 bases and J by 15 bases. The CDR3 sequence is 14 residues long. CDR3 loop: CASSLTPPAGAVFF. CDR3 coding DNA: TGTGCCAGCAGTTTAACCCCCCCCGCGGGAGCGGTGTTCTTC.

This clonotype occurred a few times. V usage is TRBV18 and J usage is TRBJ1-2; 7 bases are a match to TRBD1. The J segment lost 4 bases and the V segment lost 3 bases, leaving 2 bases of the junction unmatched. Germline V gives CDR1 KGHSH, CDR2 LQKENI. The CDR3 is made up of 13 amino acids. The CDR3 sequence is CASSPGQSYGYTF. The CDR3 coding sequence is TGTGCCAGCTCACCGGGACAGAGCTATGGCTACACCTTC.

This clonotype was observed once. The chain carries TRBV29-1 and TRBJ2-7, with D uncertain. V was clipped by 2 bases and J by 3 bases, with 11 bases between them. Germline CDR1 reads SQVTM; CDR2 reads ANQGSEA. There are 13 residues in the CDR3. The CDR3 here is CSVETGFHYEQYF. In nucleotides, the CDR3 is TGCAGCGTTGAAACCGGATTCCACTACGAGCAGTACTTC.

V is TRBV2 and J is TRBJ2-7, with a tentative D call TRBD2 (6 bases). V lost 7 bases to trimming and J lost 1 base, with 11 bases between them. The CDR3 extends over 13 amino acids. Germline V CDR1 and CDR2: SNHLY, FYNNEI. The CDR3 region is CASTASASYEQYF. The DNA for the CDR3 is TGTGCCAGCACTGCTAGCGCATCCTACGAGCAGTACTTC. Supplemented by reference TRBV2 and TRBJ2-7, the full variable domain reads EPEVTQTPSHQVTQMGQEVILRCVPISNHLYFYWYRQILGQKVEFLVSFYNNEISEKSEIFDDQFSVERPDGSNFTLKIRSTKLEDSAMYFCASTASASYEQYFGPGTRLTVT.